These 18 T cell receptor beta chains originate from one sample sequenced in a study of T cell responses to AZD1222 COVID-19 vaccine. TCRdb's table, derived via immunoSEQ multiplex PCR, lists solely in-frame clones and lacks some. The table shows about 120,000 clones, with around 86% occurring only once. This specimen consisted of peripheral blood, obtained on day 0 of AZD1222 vaccination. These receptors were taken from an adult in good health.

The V and J genes are TRBV6-5 and TRBJ1-1; a possible D gene is TRBD1 (5 bases). Deletions cut 4 bases from V and 8 bases from J, with 8 bases between. Germline CDR1 MNHEY, CDR2 SVGAGI. CDR3 length: 11 residues. This CDR3 reads CASSSGIEAFF. The CDR3, as DNA: TGTGCCAGCAGTTCAGGGATAGAAGCTTTCTTT.

J is TRBJ1-2 and V is TRBV18; D may be TRBD1 (5 bases). Deletions cut 3 bases from V and 4 bases from J, with 9 bases between. Germline CDR1 and CDR2: KGHSH and LQKENI. This CDR3 spans 13 amino acids. CDR3 region: CASSPDTGYGYTF. CDR3 sequence (DNA): TGTGCCAGCTCACCGGACACGGGCTATGGCTACACCTTC.

A few counts support this clone. The J gene is TRBJ2-1, the V gene TRBV28; D uncertain. V was pared by 6 bases and J by 0 bases, with 12 bases between. The CDR3 runs 15 residues. CDR1 and CDR2 (germline): MDHEN, SYDVKM. The CDR3 DNA reads TGTGCCAGCAGGACGCCCATTAGCTCCTACAATGAGCAGTTCTTC. Residues: CASRTPISSYNEQFF. Drawing the rest from reference TRBV28 and TRBJ2-1, the complete variable domain is DVKVTQSSRYLVKRTGEKVFLECVQDMDHENMFWYRQDPGLGLRLIYFSYDVKMKEKGDIPEGYSVSREKKERFSLILESASTNQTSMYLCASRTPISSYNEQFFGPGTRLTVL.

The V gene is TRBV7-2, the J gene TRBJ1-1; D is possibly TRBD1 (5 bases). Germline V gene sequence: CDR1 SGHTA, CDR2 FQGNSA. The CDR3 spans 14 residues. The V gene lost 5 bases and the J gene lost 3 bases, with 13 bases spanning the gap. CDR3 protein: CASSASWGDTEAFF. CDR3 DNA: TGTGCCAGCAGCGCGAGTTGGGGGGACACTGAAGCTTTCTTT.

The chain links TRBV6-5 to TRBJ1-4; D unclear. The V gene lost 6 bases and the J gene lost 0 bases, with 8 bases spanning the gap. The CDR3 covers 14 residues. The germline CDR1 and CDR2 sequences are MNHEY and SVGAGI. The DNA for the CDR3 is TGTGCCAGCAGCAGGATTGCAACTAATGAAAAACTGTTTTTT. Amino acid sequence: CASSRIATNEKLFF.

This chain uses TRBV19 with TRBJ1-5; 7 bases agree with TRBD1. Losses at the gene ends were 8 bases for V and 6 bases for J; bases not matched to a gene: 7. The CDR3 is 13 residues long. Germline V gene data show CDR1 as LNHDA and CDR2 as SQIVND (reference sequence). Here the CDR3 DNA reads TGTGCCAGTTCGGGGGACAGACGTCAGCCCCAGCATTTT. Translation: CASSGDRRQPQHF.

V is TRBV4-1 and J is TRBJ1-2, with 10 bases that match TRBD1. Germline CDR1 reads MGHRA; CDR2 reads YSYEKL. The CDR3 totals 15 residues. The V gene end was trimmed by 4 bases and the J gene end by 4 bases; junction bases not matched to a gene: 6. CDR3 sequence: CASSPRQGAGYGYTF. CDR3 bases: TGCGCCAGCAGCCCCCGACAGGGGGCCGGCTATGGCTACACCTTC.

The CDR3 bases are TGTGCCAGCTCAGGGAGCTCCTACGAGCAGTACTTC. It encodes CASSGSSYEQYF. The chain links TRBV18 to TRBJ2-7; TRBD2 is a possible D gene (5 bases). The CDR3 has 12 amino acids. V was shortened by 5 bases and J by 0 bases, with 5 bases between the two germline ends. Germline V gene data show CDR1 as KGHSH and CDR2 as LQKENI.

The V gene is TRBV2, the J gene TRBJ2-5, with 11 bases lining up with TRBD2. V lost 0 bases, J lost 0 bases, and 6 bases stayed unmatched. The CDR3 sequence is 18 residues long. In germline, CDR1 is SNHLY, CDR2 FYNNEI. The CDR3 sequence is CASSEAASGGYHQETQYF. In DNA, the CDR3 is TGTGCCAGCAGTGAAGCGGCTAGCGGGGGGTACCACCAAGAGACCCAGTACTTC.

The rearrangement uses TRBV12-3 or TRBV12-4 and TRBJ2-7; D remains ambiguous. The CDR3 is 12 residues long. The V and J ends lost 2 bases and 6 bases respectively, with 8 bases between them. Here the CDR3 DNA reads TGTGCCAGCAGTTTAATTGAAGGCGAGCAGTACTTC. Translated: CASSLIEGEQYF.

The chain links TRBV5-6 to TRBJ1-2, with TRBD1 matching 9 bases. The V and J ends lost 4 bases and 7 bases, in that order; junction bases with no gene match: 11. Per germline, CDR1 SGHDT and CDR2 YYEEEE. The CDR3 extends over 15 amino acids. CDR3 amino acids: CASSPPRTGASGYTF. DNA of the CDR3: TGTGCCAGCAGCCCCCCGAGGACAGGGGCGAGTGGCTACACCTTC. Looking up the rest from reference TRBV5-6 and TRBJ1-2 gives the full variable domain: DAGVTQSPTHLIKTRGQQVTLRCSPKSGHDTVSWYQQALGQGPQFIFQYYEEEERQRGNFPDRFSGHQFPNYSSELNVNALLLGDSALYLCASSPPRTGASGYTFGSGTRLTVV.

The chain employs TRBV6-5 and TRBJ2-7, with D uncertain. Trimming stripped 6 bases from V and 4 bases from J, with 19 bases between. The length of the CDR3 is 15 residues. From germline, CDR1 is MNHEY and CDR2 SVGAGI. CDR3 bases: TGTGCCAGCAGACCCGAACAAGGAGCCACGTACGAGCAGTACTTC. Protein product: CASRPEQGATYEQYF.

The genes are TRBV4-1 and TRBJ1-1; D call uncertain. The CDR3 is 13 residues long. Looked up from germline, CDR1 is MGHRA and CDR2 is YSYEKL. The V end was cut by 1 base, the J end by 4 bases, with 7 bases between. The CDR3 sequence: CASSQGRSTEAFF. DNA of the CDR3: TGCGCCAGCAGCCAAGGAAGGAGCACTGAAGCTTTCTTT.

V and J are TRBV5-1 and TRBJ2-3, with D perhaps matching TRBD1 or TRBD2 (6 bases each). V was pared by 2 bases and J by 2 bases, with 9 bases between. The CDR3 sequence is 14 residues long. Per the germline V gene, CDR1 is SGHRS and CDR2 is YFSETQ. CDR3 loop: CASSFGGPTDTQYF. The CDR3 DNA reads as TGCGCCAGCAGCTTTGGGGGGCCCACAGATACGCAGTATTTT.

V is TRBV11-2 and J is TRBJ2-7; the D gene is possibly TRBD1 (6 bases). V was cut by 5 bases and J by 3 bases, with 20 bases left in between. The CDR3 covers 16 residues. CDR1 is SGHAT, CDR2 FQNNGV, per germline. The CDR3 DNA reads as TGTGCCAGCAGCGACCACAGGGCCCCCCTTGGCTACGAGCAGTACTTC. Its translation: CASSDHRAPLGYEQYF.

V usage is TRBV12-3 or TRBV12-4 and J usage is TRBJ1-5, with D unresolved. V was trimmed by 6 bases and J by 5 bases, leaving 11 bases between them. The CDR3 is made up of 13 amino acids. CDR3 nucleotide sequence: TGTGCCAGCAGAGGTCGTTCGGATCAGCCCCAGCATTTT. Residues: CASRGRSDQPQHF.

This clone was found once. J is TRBJ2-1 and V is TRBV4-1, with 7 bases lining up with TRBD1. Trimming took 0 bases from V and 2 from J; bases not matched to a gene: 1. This CDR3 region has 15 residues. CDR1 is MGHRA and CDR2 is YSYEKL in the germline V gene. This CDR3 reads CASSQDQGAYNEQFF. DNA of the CDR3: TGCGCCAGCAGCCAAGATCAGGGGGCCTACAATGAGCAGTTCTTC.

The chain uses TRBV4-1 and TRBJ2-3, with 7 bases fitting TRBD1. The CDR3 loop spans 17 amino acids. Germline CDR1 MGHRA, CDR2 YSYEKL. V lost 3 bases and J lost 0; bases outside the gene matches: 9. CDR3 amino acids: CASSHPRTGRSTDTQYF. CDR3 DNA: TGCGCCAGCAGCCACCCCAGGACAGGCCGTAGCACAGATACGCAGTATTTT.